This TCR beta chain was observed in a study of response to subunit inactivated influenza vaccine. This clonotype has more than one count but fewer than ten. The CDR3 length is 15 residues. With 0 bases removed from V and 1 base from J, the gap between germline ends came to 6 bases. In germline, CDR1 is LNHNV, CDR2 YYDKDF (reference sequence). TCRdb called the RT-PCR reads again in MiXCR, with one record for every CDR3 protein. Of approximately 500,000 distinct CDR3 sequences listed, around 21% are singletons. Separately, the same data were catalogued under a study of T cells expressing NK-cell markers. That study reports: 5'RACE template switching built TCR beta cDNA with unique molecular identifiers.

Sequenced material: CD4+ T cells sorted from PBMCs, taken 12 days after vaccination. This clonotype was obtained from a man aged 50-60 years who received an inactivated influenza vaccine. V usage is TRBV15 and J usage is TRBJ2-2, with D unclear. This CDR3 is CATSRELKNTGELFF. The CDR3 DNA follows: TGTGCCACCAGCAGAGAACTAAAGAACACCGGGGAGCTGTTTTTT.